Here is one T cell receptor beta chain with its context. Its antigen is still unknown. V lost 0 bases, J lost 6 bases, and 15 bases lay in between. Germline values: CDR1 SGDLS, CDR2 YYNGEE. This CDR3 region has 15 residues. This entry is derived from a study of Tregs in tolerant kidney transplant recipients. Findings and limits, study-wide: This study did not directly address biological reproducibility.

Using immunoSEQ multiplex PCR, the repertoire was profiled, and TCRdb retains in-frame clones only, with some absent. The repertoire holds about 94,000 clones, with roughly 93% as singletons. CD4+CD25+CD127- Tregs, CD4+CD25- non-Tregs, CD4 and CD8 cells were sorted. Source: CD4+ T cells from blood, taken before the transplant. This receptor was obtained from a human donor who received a combined kidney and bone marrow transplant. The chain joins TRBV9 to TRBJ2-5, with D possibly matching TRBD2 (5 bases). The CDR3, as DNA: TGTGCCAGCAGCGTAGACGGGGTCCTCGGTAAGACCCAGTACTTC. Protein product: CASSVDGVLGKTQYF. Supplemented by reference TRBV9 and TRBJ2-5, the full variable domain reads DSGVTQTPKHLITATGQRVTLRCSPRSGDLSVYWYQQSLDQGLQFLIQYYNGEERAKGNILERFSAQQFPDLHSELNLSSLELGDSALYFCASSVDGVLGKTQYFGPGTRLLVL.